The present entry profiles one T cell receptor (beta chain) with its context. As the CDR3 is not closed by the conserved phenylalanine or tryptophan, this likely results from a read error. The data stem from a study of CD8+CD57+ T cells in acquired aplastic anemia. Genomic DNA was employed as the template in profiling TCR beta VDJ and CDR3. A single record per CDR3 protein comes from TCRdb applying MiXCR to the reads. The sample yields a few hundred thousand distinct CDR3 sequences, just under 70% seen once. The CDR3 runs to 17 residues. The germline V gene encodes CDR1 SGHRS and CDR2 YFSETQ. The clonotype originates from a human donor in good health, serving as a control. The sample consisted of sorted CD4+, CD8+, or CD8+CD57+ T cells (not recorded which) from PBMCs. The genes are TRBV5-1 and TRBJ2-3; 13 nucleotides match TRBD2. The CDR3 region is CASCILVGLAGRDTQYL. CDR3 DNA sequence: TGTGCCAGCTGCATACTTGTGGGACTAGCGGGGCGGGATACGCAGTATCTT.